The rows below give T cell receptor beta chains drawn from one sample of a study of cytomegalovirus exposure and HLA in healthy donors. Profiled with immunoSEQ multiplex PCR; TCRdb holds only in-frame clones, not every one. Of some 86,000 clones in the sample, roughly three quarters were seen once. The specimen was PBMCs. The receptors were gathered from a woman aged 35 to 49 in good health and CMV-seropositive. Both conserved end residues are part of each CDR3. The order of the fields is CDR3 DNA, CDR3 protein, V gene, D gene, J gene, clone size. D genes are given only for firm matches. The size field is filled for only some rows; it gives once, few, many or a size class.

TGCGCCAGAAAAGGGAGGTTATACAGCCCTGTTAATTCACCCCTCCACTTT,CARKGRLYSPVNSPLHF,TRBV10-1,-,TRBJ1-6,-
TGCGCCAGCAGCCCGGTCCAACAGGCAGACACCATATATTTT,CASSPVQQADTIYF,TRBV5-1,-,TRBJ1-3,-
TGTGCCAGCAGCTCCCAGGGGCATAACACTGAAGCTTTCTTT,CASSSQGHNTEAFF,TRBV7-3,-,TRBJ1-1,few
TGTGCCAGCAGGATAGACAGGGTTGGGCCCGAGAAATTTAGCAATCAGCCCCAGCATTTT,CASRIDRVGPEKFSNQPQHF,TRBV2,TRBD1,TRBJ1-5,few
TGTGCCAGCACCCTAGACAGGGGGAACTATGGCTACACCTTC,CASTLDRGNYGYTF,TRBV2,TRBD1,TRBJ1-2,-
TGCGCCAGCAGGCCCTTGGACATCTACGGTGAGCAGTTCTTC,CASRPLDIYGEQFF,TRBV4-1,-,TRBJ2-1,-
TGTGCCAGTAGTCCTCTCCCAGGGATGAACACTGAAGCTTTCTTT,CASSPLPGMNTEAFF,TRBV19,-,TRBJ1-1,-
TGTGCCAGCAGCCCGATTAACGGGAACACTGAAGCTTTCTTT,CASSPINGNTEAFF,TRBV16,-,TRBJ1-1,few
TGTGCCAGCAGTACCGGACAGGGGTACCAAGAGACCCAGTACTTC,CASSTGQGYQETQYF,TRBV6-5,TRBD1,TRBJ2-5,-
TGCGCCAGCAGCCCGGACAGCCGGAATCAGCCCCAGCATTTT,CASSPDSRNQPQHF,TRBV5-1,-,TRBJ1-5,few
TGTGCCAGCAGCTACAGAGAGACCCAGTACTTC,CASSYRETQYF,TRBV7-2,-,TRBJ2-5,-
TGTGCCAGCAAGCGGGGAGTCAAGGACGGGGAGCTGTTTTTT,CASKRGVKDGELFF,TRBV6-1,TRBD2,TRBJ2-2,few
TGTGCCACCAGCAAACGGACAAACTACAATGAGCAGTTCTTC,CATSKRTNYNEQFF,TRBV15,-,TRBJ2-1,-
TGTGCTAGCAGCCGCGACGTTCAACTAGCAGGGGAGCTGTTTTTT,CASSRDVQLAGELFF,TRBV7-7,-,TRBJ2-2,-
TGTGCCAGCAGCCCCTGGACTAGCGGGAGAGGTGAGACCCAGTACTTC,CASSPWTSGRGETQYF,TRBV7-2,TRBD2,TRBJ2-5,-
TGTGCCAGCAACCCGGGGGGATTAGAGACCCAGTACTTC,CASNPGGLETQYF,TRBV2,TRBD2,TRBJ2-5,-
TGTGCCTGGAGGACATATAGAGCTTTCTTT,CAWRTYRAFF,TRBV30,-,TRBJ1-1,-
TGTGCCTCTCGGTCCCCTGGCGGGGATACGCAGTATTTT,CASRSPGGDTQYF,TRBV30,-,TRBJ2-3,few